These 20 T cell receptor beta chains were all obtained from the same sample, sequenced in a study of blood T cell repertoires in COVID-19. This table comes from immunoSEQ multiplex PCR, and its TCRdb copy is limited to in-frame clones, with some not included. Here the sample spans approximately 230,000 clones, roughly 88% being singletons. The specimen was peripheral blood. The receptor set was obtained from a man aged 25 to 40 who had recovered from COVID-19.

The chain carries TRBV5-4 and TRBJ2-1; 10 bases line up with TRBD2. The CDR3 consists of 15 residues. Germline V gene lookup returns CDR1 SGHNT and CDR2 YYREEE (reference sequence). The V and J ends lost 5 bases and 7 bases, in that order; junction bases with no gene match: 9. CDR3 in DNA: TGTGCCAGCAGTTCCGGCAGCGGGGGGGGGAATGAGCAGTTCTTC. It encodes CASSSGSGGGNEQFF. Together with reference TRBV5-4 and TRBJ2-1, the CDR3 gives the full variable domain: ETGVTQSPTHLIKTRGQQVTLRCSSQSGHNTVSWYQQALGQGPQFIFQYYREEENGRGNFPPRFSGLQFPNYSSELNVNALELDDSALYLCASSSGSGGGNEQFFGPGTRLTVL.

The CDR3 DNA sequence: TGTGCCAGCAGCTTAAGTGGGACAGGGAAAAACGAGCAGTACTTC. Translating gives CASSLSGTGKNEQYF. The chain has TRBV7-7 and TRBJ2-7; 9 bases fit TRBD1. Unmatched junction bases numbered 7, after V lost 2 bases and J lost 5 bases. This CDR3 is 15 amino acids long. Germline-derived CDR1 and CDR2 are SSHAT and FNYEAQ (reference sequence).

The rearrangement links TRBV30 to TRBJ1-1; D possibly corresponds to TRBD1 (5 bases). In germline, CDR1 is GTSNPN, CDR2 SVGIG (reference sequence). The CDR3 totals 13 residues. V lost 2 bases, J lost 11 bases, and 18 bases lay in between. CDR3 in DNA: TGTGCCTGGAGTCCGACAGAACGGGCAGTGGCTTTCTTT. Residues: CAWSPTERAVAFF.

The chain joins TRBV6-5 to TRBJ1-6; D is unresolved. Germline V CDR1 and CDR2: MNHEY, SVGAGI. Trimming removed 10 bases from V and 11 bases from J, with 18 bases in between. This CDR3 has 13 amino acids. CDR3 bases: TGTGCCACAAGGGAGGCCCATGGGGCACCCCTCCACTTT. It specifies CATREAHGAPLHF.

The chain links TRBV10-3 to TRBJ2-2, with 13 bases lining up with TRBD2. Trimming at V came to 6 bases and at J to 2 bases, leaving 6 bases not matched to a gene. The CDR3 loop spans 17 amino acids. CDR1 ENHRY and CDR2 SYGVKD come from the germline V gene. This CDR3 is CAIRDGLAGANTGELFF. CDR3 nucleotides: TGTGCCATCAGGGACGGACTAGCGGGGGCCAACACCGGGGAGCTGTTTTTT.

The gene calls are TRBV5-6 and TRBJ2-5, with 7 bases identical to TRBD2. Unmatched junction bases numbered 4, after V lost 0 bases and J lost 2 bases. Germline assignment: CDR1 SGHDT and CDR2 YYEEEE. The CDR3 extends over 15 amino acids. The CDR3 sequence: CASSLASGPQETQYF. In DNA, the CDR3 is TGTGCCAGCAGCTTGGCTAGCGGACCACAAGAGACCCAGTACTTC.

The rearrangement joins TRBV3-1 (or the pseudogene TRBV3-2) to TRBJ2-6; D is unclear. The V gene lost 4 bases and the J gene lost 0 bases, with 4 bases spanning the gap. Germline loops: CDR1 LGHDT, CDR2 YNNKEL (reference sequence). The CDR3 loop spans 14 amino acids. The CDR3 sequence: CASSLLSGANVLTF. In DNA form, the CDR3 reads TGTGCCAGCAGCCTACTCTCTGGGGCCAACGTCCTGACTTTC.

J is TRBJ1-1 and V is TRBV5-8; the D gene is possibly TRBD1 (6 bases). This CDR3 comprises 16 residues. Per the germline V gene, CDR1 is SGHTS and CDR2 is YDEGEE. V lost 1 base to trimming and J lost 3 bases, with 16 bases between them. The CDR3 coding sequence is TGTGCCAGCAGCTTGTCCTACTACAGGGCTGACACTGAAGCTTTCTTT. It encodes CASSLSYYRADTEAFF.

The V and J genes are TRBV5-1 and TRBJ2-7, with TRBD1 identical over 10 bases. Trimming removed 4 bases from V and 6 bases from J; junction bases left unmatched: 10. Germline values: CDR1 SGHRS, CDR2 YFSETQ. This CDR3 region has 15 residues. CDR3 sequence: CASSPGQGIPGEQYF. CDR3 bases: TGCGCCAGCAGCCCGGGACAGGGGATCCCGGGCGAGCAGTACTTC.

V and J are TRBV4-1 and TRBJ1-2; D is unclear. Trimming shortened V by 5 bases and J by 6 bases, and 16 bases separated the two germline ends. CDR3 length equals 14 residues. The germline CDR1 and CDR2 sequences are MGHRA and YSYEKL. The CDR3 reads CASSNRVTTNGYTF. CDR3 DNA: TGCGCCAGCAGCAACCGAGTAACTACGAATGGCTACACCTTC.

This chain connects TRBV25-1 to TRBJ2-3; D remains unclear. The CDR3 runs to 14 residues. Germline values: CDR1 MGHDK, CDR2 SYGVNS. Trimming shortened V by 3 bases and J by 2 bases, and 9 bases separated the two germline ends. CDR3 sequence: CASSDSGHTDTQYF. The CDR3 nucleotides read TGTGCCAGCAGTGACTCCGGTCACACAGATACGCAGTATTTT.

CDR3 protein: CASSQVDRSADTQYF. The CDR3 DNA sequence: TGCGCCAGCAGCCAAGTGGACAGATCAGCAGATACGCAGTATTTT. This rearrangement joins TRBV4-1 to TRBJ2-3, with D possibly matching TRBD1 (6 bases). The CDR3 runs 15 residues. V gave up 1 base and J gave up 4 bases, with 12 bases separating them. Germline V gene data show CDR1 as MGHRA and CDR2 as YSYEKL.

The V gene is TRBV9, the J gene TRBJ1-2; a weak D match, TRBD1 (5 bases). Per the germline V gene, CDR1 is SGDLS and CDR2 is YYNGEE. Deletions cut 3 bases from V and 3 bases from J, with 9 bases between. The CDR3 length is 13 residues. The CDR3 DNA sequence: TGTGCCAGCAGCGAACAGGTCGACTATGGCTACACCTTC. Amino acid sequence: CASSEQVDYGYTF.

V and J are TRBV5-1 and TRBJ2-3; 9 bases line up with TRBD2. The ends lost 0 bases at V and 1 base at J; junction bases unmatched: 18. This CDR3 region has 21 residues. Germline CDR1 is SGHRS and CDR2 is YFSETQ. The CDR3 bases are TGCGCCAGCAGCTTGGGATATGCTAGCGGGGATCTAAACTCACGCACAGATACGCAGTATTTT. This sequence encodes CASSLGYASGDLNSRTDTQYF. The entire variable domain, with the rest obtained from reference TRBV5-1 and TRBJ2-3, is as follows: KAGVTQTPRYLIKTRGQQVTLSCSPISGHRSVSWYQQTPGQGLQFLFEYFSETQRNKGNFPGRFSGRQFSNSRSEMNVSTLELGDSALYLCASSLGYASGDLNSRTDTQYFGPGTRLTVL.

The rearrangement uses TRBV5-8 and TRBJ2-5; 9 nucleotides agree with TRBD2. This CDR3 is built from 13 residues. CDR1 and CDR2 from the germline V gene are SGHTS and YDEGEE. With 0 bases clipped from V and 7 bases from J, the junction kept 1 base outside the gene matches. The CDR3 protein is CASSLVREGTQYF. The CDR3 region has the DNA TGTGCCAGCAGCTTGGTGCGGGAGGGGACCCAGTACTTC.

The chain couples TRBV29-1 to TRBJ1-1, with 8 nucleotides matching TRBD1. Germline V lookup: CDR1 SQVTM, CDR2 ANQGSEA. This CDR3 contains 15 residues. V was pared by 2 bases and J by 7 bases, with 12 bases of the junction left unmatched. The CDR3, as DNA: TGCAGCGTTGAAAGTTCCGGCAGGGGGCCTAGTGAAGCTTTCTTT. Protein sequence: CSVESSGRGPSEAFF.

The rearrangement links TRBV5-1 to TRBJ2-3; 15 positions match TRBD2. After removal of 4 bases from V and 1 base from J, the junction contained 7 bases not matched to a gene. Germline V CDR1 and CDR2: SGHRS, YFSETQ. The CDR3 contains 18 residues. As DNA, the CDR3 is TGCGCCAGCAGCACGGGACTAGCGGGGGGTCCGGGCACAGATACGCAGTATTTT. Translated, it gives CASSTGLAGGPGTDTQYF.

The chain recombines TRBV24-1 with TRBJ2-5, with 8 bases that match TRBD2. Looked up from germline, CDR1 is KGHDR and CDR2 is SFDVKD. This CDR3 has 15 amino acids. The V gene end was trimmed by 8 bases and the J gene end by 2 bases; junction bases not matched to a gene: 9. The chain's CDR3 is CATKRSGGPQETQYF. CDR3 DNA sequence: TGTGCCACCAAGAGGAGCGGGGGACCTCAAGAGACCCAGTACTTC.

The chain is built from TRBV5-4 and TRBJ2-3, with 16 positions matching TRBD2. Losses at the gene ends were 0 bases for V and 2 bases for J; bases not matched to a gene: 3. This CDR3 contains 18 residues. Germline V gene sequence: CDR1 SGHNT, CDR2 YYREEE (reference sequence). The DNA for the CDR3 is TGTGCCAGCAGCTTGGAGGGACTAGCGGGGGGGAACACAGATACGCAGTATTTT. It encodes CASSLEGLAGGNTDTQYF.

The rearrangement links TRBV6-6 to TRBJ1-5, with unresolved D. Trimming removed 11 bases at V and 1 base at J, with 9 bases between. This CDR3 spans 12 amino acids. Per germline, CDR1 MNHNY and CDR2 SVGAGI (reference sequence). The CDR3 region is CAVRPSNQPQHF. CDR3 in DNA: TGTGCCGTGAGGCCGAGCAATCAGCCCCAGCATTTT.